One T cell receptor (beta chain) is described in this entry. The V and J ends lost 4 bases and 8 bases, in that order; junction bases with no gene match: 7. The germline CDR1 and CDR2 sequences are SGDLS and YYNGEE. The CDR3 has 14 residues. The protocol was immunoSEQ multiplex PCR, while the TCRdb copy is restricted to in-frame clones and leaves out a portion. The sample contains about 170,000 clones, roughly nine tenths of which appear only once. The record originates from a study of blood T cell repertoires in COVID-19. Across the whole study: Specimens from acute and convalescent COVID-19 originated in the United States, Italy and Spain. The analysed material was cDNA or gDNA that came from T cells, B-cell-depleted T cells, or PBMCs.

The origin of this receptor is a man aged 45-60 years with acute or convalescent COVID-19. The sequenced sample consisted of peripheral blood. This chain joins TRBV9 and TRBJ2-2; 8 bases line up with TRBD2. CDR3 loop: CASSTRTSLGELFF. CDR3 DNA sequence: TGTGCCAGCAGCACAAGGACTAGCTTGGGGGAGCTGTTTTTT.